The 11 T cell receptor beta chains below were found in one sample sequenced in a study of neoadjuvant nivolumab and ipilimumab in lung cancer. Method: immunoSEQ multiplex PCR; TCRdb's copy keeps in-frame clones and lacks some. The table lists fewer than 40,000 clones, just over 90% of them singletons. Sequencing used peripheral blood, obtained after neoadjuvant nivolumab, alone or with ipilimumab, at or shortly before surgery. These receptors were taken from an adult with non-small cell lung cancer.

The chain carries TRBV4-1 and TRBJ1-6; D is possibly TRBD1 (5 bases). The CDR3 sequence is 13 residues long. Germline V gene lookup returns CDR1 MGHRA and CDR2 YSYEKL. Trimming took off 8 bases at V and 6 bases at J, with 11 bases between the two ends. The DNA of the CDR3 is TGCGCCAGCCGCAGACAGTCTAATTCACCCCTCCACTTT. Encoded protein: CASRRQSNSPLHF.

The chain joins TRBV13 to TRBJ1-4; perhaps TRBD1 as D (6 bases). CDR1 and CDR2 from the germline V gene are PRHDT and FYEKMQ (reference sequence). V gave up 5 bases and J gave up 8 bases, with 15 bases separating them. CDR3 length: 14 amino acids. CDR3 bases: TGTGCCAGCAGCCAAGGACAGAGGATCGAAAAACTGTTTTTT. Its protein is CASSQGQRIEKLFF.

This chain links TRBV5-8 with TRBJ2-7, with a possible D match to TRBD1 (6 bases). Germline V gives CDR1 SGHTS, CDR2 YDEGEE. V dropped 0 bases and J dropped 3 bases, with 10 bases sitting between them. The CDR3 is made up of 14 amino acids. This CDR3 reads CASSLVYRVYEQYF. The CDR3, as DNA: TGTGCCAGCAGCTTGGTCTACAGGGTCTACGAGCAGTACTTC.

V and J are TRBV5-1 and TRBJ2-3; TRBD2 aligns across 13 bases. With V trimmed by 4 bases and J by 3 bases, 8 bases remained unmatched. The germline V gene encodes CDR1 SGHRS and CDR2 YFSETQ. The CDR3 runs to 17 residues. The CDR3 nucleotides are TGCGCCAGCAGCGTAACCGGGACTAGCGGGGCTACAGATACGCAGTATTTT. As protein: CASSVTGTSGATDTQYF.

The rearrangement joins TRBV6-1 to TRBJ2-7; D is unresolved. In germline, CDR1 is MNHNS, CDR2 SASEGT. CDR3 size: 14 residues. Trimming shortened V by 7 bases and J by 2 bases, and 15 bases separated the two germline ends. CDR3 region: CASTEVVFPYEQYF. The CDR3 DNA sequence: TGTGCCAGCACCGAAGTGGTATTTCCCTACGAGCAGTACTTC.

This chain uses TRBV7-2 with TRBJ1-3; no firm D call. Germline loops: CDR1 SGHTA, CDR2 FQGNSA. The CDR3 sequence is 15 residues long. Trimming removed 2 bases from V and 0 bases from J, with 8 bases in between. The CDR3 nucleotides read TGTGCCAGCAGCTTATCCTTACCCTCTGGAAACACCATATATTTT. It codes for CASSLSLPSGNTIYF.

DNA for the CDR3: TGCGCCAGCAGCTTAACAGGACCCTCCTACGAGCAGTACTTC. Residues: CASSLTGPSYEQYF. The chain couples TRBV5-1 to TRBJ2-7; D is possibly TRBD1 (5 bases). Germline V lookup: CDR1 SGHRS, CDR2 YFSETQ. The CDR3 covers 14 residues. V was cut by 2 bases and J by 0 bases, with 9 bases left in between.

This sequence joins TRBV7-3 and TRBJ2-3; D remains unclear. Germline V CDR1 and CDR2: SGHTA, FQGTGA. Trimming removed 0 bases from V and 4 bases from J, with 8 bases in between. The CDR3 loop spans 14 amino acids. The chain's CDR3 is CASSLTSRADTQYF. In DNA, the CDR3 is TGTGCCAGCAGCTTAACTAGTCGGGCAGATACGCAGTATTTT. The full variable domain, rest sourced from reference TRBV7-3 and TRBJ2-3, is GAGVSQTPSNKVTEKGKYVELRCDPISGHTALYWYRQSLGQGPEFLIYFQGTGAADDSGLPNDRFFAVRPEGSVSTLKIQRTERGDSAVYLCASSLTSRADTQYFGPGTRLTVL.

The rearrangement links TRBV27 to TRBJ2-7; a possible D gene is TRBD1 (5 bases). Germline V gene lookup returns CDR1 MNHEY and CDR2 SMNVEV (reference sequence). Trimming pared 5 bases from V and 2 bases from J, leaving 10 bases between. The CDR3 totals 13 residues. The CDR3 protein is CASSRQRTYEQYF. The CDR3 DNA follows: TGTGCCAGCAGTCGACAGAGAACCTACGAGCAGTACTTC.

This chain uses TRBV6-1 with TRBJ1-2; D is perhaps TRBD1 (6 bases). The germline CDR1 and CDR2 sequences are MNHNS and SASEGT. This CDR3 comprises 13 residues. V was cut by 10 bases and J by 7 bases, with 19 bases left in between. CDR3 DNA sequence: TGTGCCACTCTCAACCAACAGGGAAGTGGCTACACCTTC. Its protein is CATLNQQGSGYTF.

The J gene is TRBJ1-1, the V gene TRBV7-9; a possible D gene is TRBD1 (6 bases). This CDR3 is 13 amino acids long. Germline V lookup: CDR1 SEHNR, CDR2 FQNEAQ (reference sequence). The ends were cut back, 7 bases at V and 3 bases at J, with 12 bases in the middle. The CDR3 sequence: CASTGQIYTEAFF. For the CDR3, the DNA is TGTGCCAGCACCGGACAGATCTACACTGAAGCTTTCTTT.